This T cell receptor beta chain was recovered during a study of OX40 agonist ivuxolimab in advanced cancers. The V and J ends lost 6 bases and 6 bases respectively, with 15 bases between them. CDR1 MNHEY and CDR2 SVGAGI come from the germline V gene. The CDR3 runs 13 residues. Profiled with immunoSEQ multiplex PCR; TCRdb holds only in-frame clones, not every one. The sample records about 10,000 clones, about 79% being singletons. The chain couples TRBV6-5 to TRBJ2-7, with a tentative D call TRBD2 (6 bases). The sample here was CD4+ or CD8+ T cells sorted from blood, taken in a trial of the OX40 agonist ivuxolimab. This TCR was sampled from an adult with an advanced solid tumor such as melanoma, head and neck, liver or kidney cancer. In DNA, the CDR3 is TGTGCCAGCAGGAAGACTAGAAAAGGCGAGCAGTACTTC. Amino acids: CASRKTRKGEQYF.